The 4 T cell receptor beta chains presented below share a single source sample, sequenced in a study of somatic mutations in cytotoxic T cells in rheumatoid arthritis. TCRdb's copy holds only in-frame clones and misses some; the assay was immunoSEQ multiplex PCR. This table has 15,000 to 20,000 clones, 75% to 90% appearing once. The sample taken for sequencing was CD8+ T cells sorted from blood. These receptors originate from an adult with rheumatoid arthritis.

This clone was observed once. V is TRBV25-1 and J is TRBJ2-3; 7 bases map to TRBD1. The trim removed 8 bases at V and 4 bases at J, leaving 6 bases unmatched. This CDR3 region has 13 residues. CDR1 is MGHDK and CDR2 is SYGVNS in the germline V gene. The CDR3 DNA sequence: TGTGCCAGCTCAACAGGGGACGCAGATACGCAGTATTTT. Its translation is CASSTGDADTQYF.

This sequence joins TRBV5-5 and TRBJ1-4; D possibly corresponds to TRBD1 (5 bases). The CDR3 totals 15 residues. V was cut by 0 bases and J by 7 bases, with 13 bases left in between. Germline V lookup: CDR1 SGHKS, CDR2 YYEKEE (reference sequence). The CDR3 region has the DNA TGTGCCAGCAGCTTGGGTGCAGGGCTCGGTGAAAAACTGTTTTTT. Translation: CASSLGAGLGEKLFF. The full variable domain, in which reference TRBV5-5 and TRBJ1-4 provide the parts outside the CDR3, is DAGVTQSPTHLIKTRGQQVTLRCSPISGHKSVSWYQQVLGQGPQFIFQYYEKEERGRGNFPDRFSARQFPNYSSELNVNALLLGDSALYLCASSLGAGLGEKLFFGSGTQLSVL.

The chain joins TRBV14 to TRBJ2-7; D may be TRBD1 (6 bases). Germline V gene data show CDR1 as SGHDN and CDR2 as FVKESK. Trimming cost V 3 bases and J 5 bases, with 11 bases left between them. The CDR3 consists of 13 residues. As DNA, the CDR3 is TGTGCCAGCAGCCATCCAGGGGTTCACGAGCAGTACTTC. This encodes CASSHPGVHEQYF.

The rearrangement uses TRBV19 and TRBJ1-5; no reliable D call. The CDR3 length is 15 residues. CDR1 is LNHDA, CDR2 SQIVND, per germline (reference sequence). The ends were cut back, 3 bases at V and 1 base at J, with 10 bases in the middle. The CDR3 region is CASSIWGESNQPQHF. The DNA of the CDR3 is TGTGCCAGTAGTATTTGGGGAGAAAGCAATCAGCCCCAGCATTTT.